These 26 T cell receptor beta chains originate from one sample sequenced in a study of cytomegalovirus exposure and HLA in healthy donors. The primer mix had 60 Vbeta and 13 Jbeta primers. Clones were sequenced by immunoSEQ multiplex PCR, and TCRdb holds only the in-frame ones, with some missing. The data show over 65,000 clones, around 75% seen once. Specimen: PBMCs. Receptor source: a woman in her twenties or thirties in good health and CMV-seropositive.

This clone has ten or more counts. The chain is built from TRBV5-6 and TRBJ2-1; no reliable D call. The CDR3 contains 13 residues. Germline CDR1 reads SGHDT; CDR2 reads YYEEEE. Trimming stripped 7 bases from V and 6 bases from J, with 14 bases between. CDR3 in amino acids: CASRPVGSNEQFF. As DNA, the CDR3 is TGTGCCAGCCGTCCGGTTGGTTCCAATGAGCAGTTCTTC.

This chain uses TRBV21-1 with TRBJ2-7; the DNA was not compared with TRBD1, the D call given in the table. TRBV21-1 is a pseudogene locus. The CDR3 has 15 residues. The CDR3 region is CASSKVGRDRAEQYF. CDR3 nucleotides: TGTGCCAGCAGCAAAGTAGGACGGGACAGGGCCGAGCAGTACTTC.

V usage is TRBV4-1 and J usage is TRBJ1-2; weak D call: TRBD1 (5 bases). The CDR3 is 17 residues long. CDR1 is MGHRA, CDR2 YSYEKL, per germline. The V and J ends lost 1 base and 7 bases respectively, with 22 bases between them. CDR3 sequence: CASSQGGQGGMGTGYTF. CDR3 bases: TGCGCCAGCAGCCAAGGGGGCCAGGGAGGAATGGGGACTGGCTACACCTTC.

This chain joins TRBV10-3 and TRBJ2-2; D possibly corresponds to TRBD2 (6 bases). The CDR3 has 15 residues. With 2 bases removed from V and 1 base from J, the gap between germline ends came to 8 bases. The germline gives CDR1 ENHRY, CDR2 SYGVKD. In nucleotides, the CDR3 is TGTGCCATCAGTGAGGTTAGCGGGAACACCGGGGAGCTGTTTTTT. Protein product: CAISEVSGNTGELFF.

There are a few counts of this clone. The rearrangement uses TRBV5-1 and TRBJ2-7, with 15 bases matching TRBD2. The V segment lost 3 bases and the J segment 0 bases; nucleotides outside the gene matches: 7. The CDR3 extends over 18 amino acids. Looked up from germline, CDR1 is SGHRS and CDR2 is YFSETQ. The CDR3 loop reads CASSSGLAGGPASYEQYF. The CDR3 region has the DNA TGCGCCAGCAGCTCCGGACTAGCGGGAGGGCCGGCCTCCTACGAGCAGTACTTC.

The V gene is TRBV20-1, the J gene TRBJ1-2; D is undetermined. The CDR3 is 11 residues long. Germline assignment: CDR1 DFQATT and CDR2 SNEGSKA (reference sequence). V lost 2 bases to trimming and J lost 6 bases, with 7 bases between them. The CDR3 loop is CSARIGDGYTF. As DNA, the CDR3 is TGCAGTGCTAGAATCGGGGATGGCTACACCTTC.

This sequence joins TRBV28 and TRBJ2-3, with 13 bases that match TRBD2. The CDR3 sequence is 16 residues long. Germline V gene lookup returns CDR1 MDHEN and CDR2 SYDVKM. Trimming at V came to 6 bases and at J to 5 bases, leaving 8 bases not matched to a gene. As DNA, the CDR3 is TGTGCCAGCAGAGGACTAGCGGGAGTTGGGAAAGATACGCAGTATTTT. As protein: CASRGLAGVGKDTQYF.

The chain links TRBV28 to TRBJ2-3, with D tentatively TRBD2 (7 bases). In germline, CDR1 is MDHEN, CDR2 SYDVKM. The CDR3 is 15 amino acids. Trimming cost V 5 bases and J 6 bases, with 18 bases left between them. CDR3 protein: CASSPRGSRGDTQYF. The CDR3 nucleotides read TGTGCCAGCAGTCCGCGCGGGAGTAGGGGGGATACGCAGTATTTT.

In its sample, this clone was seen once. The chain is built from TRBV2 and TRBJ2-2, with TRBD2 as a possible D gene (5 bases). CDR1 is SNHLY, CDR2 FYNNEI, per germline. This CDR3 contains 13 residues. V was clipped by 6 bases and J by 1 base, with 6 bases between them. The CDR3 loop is CASRAGNTGELFF. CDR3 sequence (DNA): TGTGCCAGCAGGGCGGGGAACACCGGGGAGCTGTTTTTT.

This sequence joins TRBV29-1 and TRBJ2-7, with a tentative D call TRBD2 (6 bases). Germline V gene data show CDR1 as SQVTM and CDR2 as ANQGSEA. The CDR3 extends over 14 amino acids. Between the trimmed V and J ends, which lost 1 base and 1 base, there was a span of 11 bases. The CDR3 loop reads CSVEAGVRSYEQYF. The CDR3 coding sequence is TGCAGCGTTGAAGCGGGGGTTAGGTCCTACGAGCAGTACTTC.

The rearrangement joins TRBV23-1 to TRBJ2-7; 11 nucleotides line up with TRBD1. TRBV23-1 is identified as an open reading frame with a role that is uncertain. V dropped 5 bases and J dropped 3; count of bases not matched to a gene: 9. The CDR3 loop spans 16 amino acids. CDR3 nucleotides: TGCGCCAGCAGTTGTACCTCCGGGACAGGGGGCTACGAGCAGTACTTC. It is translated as CASSCTSGTGGYEQYF.

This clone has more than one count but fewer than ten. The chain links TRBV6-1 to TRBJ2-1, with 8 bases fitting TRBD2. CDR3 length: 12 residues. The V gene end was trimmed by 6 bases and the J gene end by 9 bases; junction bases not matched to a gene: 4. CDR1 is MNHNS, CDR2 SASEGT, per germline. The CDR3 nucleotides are TGTGCCAGCAGCCCCCTAGCGGGTGAGCAGTTCTTC. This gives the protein CASSPLAGEQFF.

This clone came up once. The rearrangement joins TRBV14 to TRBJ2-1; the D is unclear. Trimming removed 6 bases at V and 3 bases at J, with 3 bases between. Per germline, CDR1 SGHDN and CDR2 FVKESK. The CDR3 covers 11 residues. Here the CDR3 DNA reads TGTGCCAGCAGTCTCTACAATGAGCAGTTCTTC. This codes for CASSLYNEQFF.

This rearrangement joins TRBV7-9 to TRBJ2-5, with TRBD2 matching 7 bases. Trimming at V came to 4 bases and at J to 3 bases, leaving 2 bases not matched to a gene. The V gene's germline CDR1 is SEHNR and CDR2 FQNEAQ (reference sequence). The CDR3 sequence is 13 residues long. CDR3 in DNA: TGTGCCAGCAGCTCGCTAGCGGAAGAGACCCAGTACTTC. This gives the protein CASSSLAEETQYF. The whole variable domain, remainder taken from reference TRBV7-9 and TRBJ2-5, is DTGVSQNPRHKITKRGQNVTFRCDPISEHNRLYWYRQTLGQGPEFLTYFQNEAQLEKSRLLSDRFSAERPKGSFSTLEIQRTEQGDSAMYLCASSSLAEETQYFGPGTRLLVL.

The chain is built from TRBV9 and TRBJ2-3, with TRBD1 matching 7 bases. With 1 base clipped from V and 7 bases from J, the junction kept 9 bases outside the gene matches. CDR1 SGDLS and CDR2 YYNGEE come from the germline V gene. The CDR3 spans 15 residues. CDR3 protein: CASSVLWDSEYTQYF. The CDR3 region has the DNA TGTGCCAGCAGCGTACTCTGGGACAGCGAGTATACGCAGTATTTT.

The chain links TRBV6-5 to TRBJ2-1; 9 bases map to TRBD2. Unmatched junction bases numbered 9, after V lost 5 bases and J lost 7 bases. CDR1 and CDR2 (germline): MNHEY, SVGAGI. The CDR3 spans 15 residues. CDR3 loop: CASSRFSGSSNEQFF. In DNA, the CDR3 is TGTGCCAGCAGTCGATTTAGCGGGAGCTCAAATGAGCAGTTCTTC.

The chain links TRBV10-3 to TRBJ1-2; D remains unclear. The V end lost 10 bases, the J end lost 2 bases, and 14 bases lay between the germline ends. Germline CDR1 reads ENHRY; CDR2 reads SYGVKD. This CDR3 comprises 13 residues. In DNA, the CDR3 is TGTGCCACCTCGGCACAGATAAACTATGGCTACACCTTC. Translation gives CATSAQINYGYTF.

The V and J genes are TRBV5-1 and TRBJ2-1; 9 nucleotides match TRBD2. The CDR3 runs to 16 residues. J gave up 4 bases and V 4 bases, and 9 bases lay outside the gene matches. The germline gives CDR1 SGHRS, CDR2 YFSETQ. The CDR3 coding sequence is TGCGCCAGCAGCGCCACACTAGCGGGTGATTACAATGAGCAGTTCTTC. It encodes CASSATLAGDYNEQFF.

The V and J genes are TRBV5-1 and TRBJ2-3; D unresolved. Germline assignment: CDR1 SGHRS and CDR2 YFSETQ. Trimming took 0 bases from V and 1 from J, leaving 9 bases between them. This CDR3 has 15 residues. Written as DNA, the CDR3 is TGCGCCAGCAGCTTGGATGGGCCTCGCACAGATACGCAGTATTTT. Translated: CASSLDGPRTDTQYF.

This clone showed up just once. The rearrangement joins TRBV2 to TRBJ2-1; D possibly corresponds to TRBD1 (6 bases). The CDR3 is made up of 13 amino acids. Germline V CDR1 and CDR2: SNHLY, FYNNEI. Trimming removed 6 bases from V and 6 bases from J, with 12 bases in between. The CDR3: CASSEGHLNEQFF. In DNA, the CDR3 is TGTGCCAGCAGCGAGGGACACCTCAATGAGCAGTTCTTC.

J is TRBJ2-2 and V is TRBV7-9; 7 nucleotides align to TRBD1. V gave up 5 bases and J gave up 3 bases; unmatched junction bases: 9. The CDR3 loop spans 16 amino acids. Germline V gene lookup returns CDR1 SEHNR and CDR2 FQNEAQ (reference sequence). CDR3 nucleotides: TGTGCCAGCAGCCGGACAGGCCGAAATTACACCGGGGAGCTGTTTTTT. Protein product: CASSRTGRNYTGELFF.

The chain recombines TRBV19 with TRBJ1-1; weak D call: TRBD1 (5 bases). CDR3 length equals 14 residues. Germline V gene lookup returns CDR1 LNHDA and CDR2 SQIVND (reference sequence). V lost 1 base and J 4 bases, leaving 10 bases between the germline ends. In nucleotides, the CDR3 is TGTGCCAGTAGTATAGGCGGAGGGGCCACTGAAGCTTTCTTT. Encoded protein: CASSIGGGATEAFF.

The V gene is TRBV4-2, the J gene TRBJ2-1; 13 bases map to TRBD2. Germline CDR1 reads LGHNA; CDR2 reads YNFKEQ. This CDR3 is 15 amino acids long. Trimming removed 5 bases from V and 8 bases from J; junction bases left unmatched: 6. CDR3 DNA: TGTGCCAGCAGCTCCCGGACTAGCGGGAGCGATGAGCAGTTCTTC. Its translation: CASSSRTSGSDEQFF.

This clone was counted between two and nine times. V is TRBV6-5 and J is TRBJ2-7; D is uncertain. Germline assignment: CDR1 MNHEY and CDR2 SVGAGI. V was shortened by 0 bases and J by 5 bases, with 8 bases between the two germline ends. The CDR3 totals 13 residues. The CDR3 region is CASSYSSAHEQYF. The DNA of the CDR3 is TGTGCCAGCAGTTACTCGAGCGCCCACGAGCAGTACTTC.

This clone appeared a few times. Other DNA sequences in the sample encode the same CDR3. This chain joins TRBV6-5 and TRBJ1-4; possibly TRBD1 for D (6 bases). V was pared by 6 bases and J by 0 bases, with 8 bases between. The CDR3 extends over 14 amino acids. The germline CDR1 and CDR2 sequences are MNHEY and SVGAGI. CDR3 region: CASRTGATNEKLFF. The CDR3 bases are TGTGCCAGCAGGACAGGTGCAACTAATGAAAAACTGTTTTTT.

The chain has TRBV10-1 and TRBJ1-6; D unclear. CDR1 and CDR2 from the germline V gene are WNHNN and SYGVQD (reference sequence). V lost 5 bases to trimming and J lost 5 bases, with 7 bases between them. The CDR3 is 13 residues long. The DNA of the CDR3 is TGCGCCAGCAGTAGCACAGATAATTCACCCCTCCACTTT. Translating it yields CASSSTDNSPLHF.